This T cell receptor (beta chain) was recovered during a study of PD-1 blockade in classical Hodgkin lymphoma. Points from the study as a whole: There was a significant rise in CD4+ TCR diversity by C4D1, with no such rise for CD8+.

Described time point: cycle 4 day 1 (C4D1), after less than seven weeks of nivolumab. Exposure to brentuximab vedotin varied, and each patient had relapsed following autologous stem cell transplantation. The CDR3 covers 12 residues. With 6 bases removed from V and 3 bases from J, the gap between germline ends came to 9 bases. Germline V gives CDR1 SGHTA, CDR2 FQGNSA. As regards this clone: Antigen unknown.

Profiled with immunoSEQ multiplex PCR; TCRdb holds only in-frame clones, not every one. The sample has under 50,000 clones; 60% to 75% are singletons. The rearrangement links TRBV7-2 to TRBJ2-7; the D call may be TRBD1 or TRBD2 (6 bases each). This receptor was identified in a human donor with classical Hodgkin lymphoma. The source material was peripheral blood mononuclear cells (PBMCs), sampled before the fourth cycle of nivolumab. CDR3 coding DNA: TGTGCCAGCAGGGGGGGCATCTACGAGCAGTACTTC. Its translation: CASRGGIYEQYF.